What follows is one TCR beta chain and its context. What it recognizes is unknown. The source of the sample is a study of T cell responses to AZD1222 COVID-19 vaccine. Study results and caveats: The donors showed a predominance of white British ancestry and of females, with possible underestimation of clonal diversity.

Clones were sequenced by immunoSEQ multiplex PCR, and TCRdb holds only the in-frame ones, with some missing. This sample has roughly 100,000 clones, with roughly 89% found just once. Samples with a second dose at about 4 or about 12 weeks were pooled together. Trimming left V 3 bases short and J 10 bases short, with 15 bases between. This CDR3 spans 13 amino acids. Germline V lookup: CDR1 DFQATT, CDR2 SNEGSKA (reference sequence). The source is an adult who received the AZD1222 COVID-19 vaccine. Sequenced here: peripheral blood, sampled 28 days after the second AZD1222 dose. J is TRBJ1-4 and V is TRBV20-1; D not resolved. CDR3 in DNA: TGCAGTGCTAGTGCCCCTACGTGGGGAAAACTGTTTTTT. Translation gives CSASAPTWGKLFF.